The clone carrying this T cell receptor beta chain was seen many times. Its specificity is not known. The record originates from a study of CD8 T cells in ankylosing spondylitis. Study results and caveats: Past research had described some motif variants in reactive arthritis synovial fluid and blood. A motif of several highly homologous TCR beta variants was seen as apparently characteristic of ankylosing spondylitis blood. It was reported that disease-linked clones were significantly enriched in matched ankylosing spondylitis synovial fluid.

With molecular barcodes, quantitative 5'-RACE was used to make the TCR beta libraries. TCRdb reanalysed the 5' RACE reads using MiXCR and keeps one entry per CDR3 protein. The sample lists over 100,000 distinct CDR3 sequences, about 6.4% occurring once. The TCR was taken from a male donor with ankylosing spondylitis or in good health (not recorded which). The sample was blood, either unsorted or a sorted T cell fraction (not recorded which).

CDR3: CATSDLSGNEQFF. As DNA, the CDR3 is TGTGCCACCAGTGATTTGAGTGGCAATGAGCAGTTCTTC. The rearrangement uses TRBV24-1 and TRBJ2-1, with D unclear. The CDR3 totals 13 residues. Germline V gene data show CDR1 as KGHDR and CDR2 as SFDVKD. Trimming pared 0 bases from V and 6 bases from J, leaving 5 bases between.